This T cell receptor beta chain was captured by sequencing in a study of T cell responses to AZD1222 COVID-19 vaccine. Here immunoSEQ multiplex PCR was the method, and the copy in TCRdb shows in-frame clones only, minus some. Found here are about 180,000 clones, roughly 93% of them singletons; the top ten hold 0.95% to 1.3%. Study outcomes and limitations: Among those given AZD1222, only six were seropositive at baseline. Receipt of two AZD1222 doses was followed by a rise in Spike-specific TCR breadth and depth. The repertoires were collected only after the peak T cell response.

CDR1 and CDR2 from the germline V gene are LGHNA and YNFKEQ. This CDR3 is built from 14 residues. V dropped 4 bases and J dropped 6; count of bases not matched to a gene: 6. On this clone itself: Its antigen is undetermined.

The material was peripheral blood, obtained 28 days after the second dose of the MenACWY control vaccine. The receptor's source is an adult who received the MenACWY meningococcal vaccine as a control. This chain links TRBV4-2 with TRBJ1-1; TRBD1 matches 9 bases. The CDR3 DNA reads as TGTGCCAGCAGCCCTGGACAGGGGAATCCTGAAGCTTTCTTT. Its protein product is CASSPGQGNPEAFF.